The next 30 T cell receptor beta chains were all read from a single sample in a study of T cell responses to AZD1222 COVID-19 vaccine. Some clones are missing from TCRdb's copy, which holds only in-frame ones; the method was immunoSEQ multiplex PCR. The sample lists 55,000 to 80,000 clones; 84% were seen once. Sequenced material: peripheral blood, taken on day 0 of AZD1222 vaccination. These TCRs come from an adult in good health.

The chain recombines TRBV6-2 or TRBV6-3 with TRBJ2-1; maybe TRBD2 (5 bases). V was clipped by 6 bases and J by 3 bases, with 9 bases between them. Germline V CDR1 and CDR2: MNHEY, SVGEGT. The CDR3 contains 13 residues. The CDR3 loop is CASSTGVYNEQFF. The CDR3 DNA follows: TGTGCCAGCAGCACCGGGGTCTACAATGAGCAGTTCTTC.

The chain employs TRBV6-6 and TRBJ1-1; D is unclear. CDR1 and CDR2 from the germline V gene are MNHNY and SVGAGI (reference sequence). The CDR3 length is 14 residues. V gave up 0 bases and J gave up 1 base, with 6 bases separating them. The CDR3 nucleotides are TGTGCCAGCAGTTACTCGCAACGGAACACTGAAGCTTTCTTT. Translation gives CASSYSQRNTEAFF.

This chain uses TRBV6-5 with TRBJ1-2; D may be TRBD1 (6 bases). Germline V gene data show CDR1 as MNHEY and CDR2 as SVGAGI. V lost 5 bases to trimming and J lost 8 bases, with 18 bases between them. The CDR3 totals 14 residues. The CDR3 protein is CASSNRQVSPGYTF. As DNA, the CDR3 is TGTGCCAGCAGTAACCGACAGGTCTCTCCGGGCTACACCTTC.

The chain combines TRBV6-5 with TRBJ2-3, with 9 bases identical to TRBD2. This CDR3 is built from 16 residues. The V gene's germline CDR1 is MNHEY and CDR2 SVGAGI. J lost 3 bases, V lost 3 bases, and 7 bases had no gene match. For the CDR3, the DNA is TGTGCCAGCAGTTATGGCGGCGGGGGGGAAACAGATACGCAGTATTTT. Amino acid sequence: CASSYGGGGETDTQYF.

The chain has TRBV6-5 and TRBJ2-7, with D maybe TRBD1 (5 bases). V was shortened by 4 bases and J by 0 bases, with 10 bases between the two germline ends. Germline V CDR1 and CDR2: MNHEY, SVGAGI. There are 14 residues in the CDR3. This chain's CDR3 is CASSLYRSSYEQYF. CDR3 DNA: TGTGCCAGCAGTTTATACAGGTCCTCCTACGAGCAGTACTTC.

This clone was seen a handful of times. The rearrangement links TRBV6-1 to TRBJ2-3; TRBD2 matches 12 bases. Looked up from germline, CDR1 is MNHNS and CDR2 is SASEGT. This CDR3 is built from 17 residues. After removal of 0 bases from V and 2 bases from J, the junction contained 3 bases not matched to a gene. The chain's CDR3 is CASSEALAGGYTDTQYF. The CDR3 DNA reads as TGTGCCAGCAGTGAAGCTCTAGCGGGGGGGTACACAGATACGCAGTATTTT.

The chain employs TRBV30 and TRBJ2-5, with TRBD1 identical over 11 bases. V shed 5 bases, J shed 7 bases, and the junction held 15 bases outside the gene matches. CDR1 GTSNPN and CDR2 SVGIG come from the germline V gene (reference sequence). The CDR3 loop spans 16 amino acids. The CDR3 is CAWVGMRTGGAGTQYF. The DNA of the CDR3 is TGTGCCTGGGTGGGAATGAGGACAGGGGGCGCGGGGACCCAGTACTTC.

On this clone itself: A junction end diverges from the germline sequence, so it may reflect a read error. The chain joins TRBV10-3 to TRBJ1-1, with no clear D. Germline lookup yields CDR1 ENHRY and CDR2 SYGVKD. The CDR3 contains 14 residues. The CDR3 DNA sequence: TGTGCCATCAGTGAGTCCGCGGCGGTGACTGCAGCTTTCTTT. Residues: CAISESAAVTAAFF.

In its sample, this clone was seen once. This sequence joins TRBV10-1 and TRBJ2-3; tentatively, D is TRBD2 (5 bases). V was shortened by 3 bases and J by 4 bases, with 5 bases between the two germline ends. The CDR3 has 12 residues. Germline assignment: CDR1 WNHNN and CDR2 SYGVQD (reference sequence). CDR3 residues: CASSDGADTQYF. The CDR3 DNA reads TGCGCCAGCAGTGACGGGGCAGATACGCAGTATTTT.

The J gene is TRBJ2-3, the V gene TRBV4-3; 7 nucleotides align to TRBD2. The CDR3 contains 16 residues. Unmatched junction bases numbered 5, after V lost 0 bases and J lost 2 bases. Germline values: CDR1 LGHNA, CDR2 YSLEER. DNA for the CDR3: TGCGCCAGCAGCCAAGATGGGGGGGATTACACAGATACGCAGTATTTT. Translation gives CASSQDGGDYTDTQYF.

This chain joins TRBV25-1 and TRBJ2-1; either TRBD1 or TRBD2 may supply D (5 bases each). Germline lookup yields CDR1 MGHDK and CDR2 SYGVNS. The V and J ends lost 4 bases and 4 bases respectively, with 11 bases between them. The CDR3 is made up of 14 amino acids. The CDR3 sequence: CASSGGVHYNEQFF. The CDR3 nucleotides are TGTGCCAGCAGTGGAGGGGTTCATTACAATGAGCAGTTCTTC.

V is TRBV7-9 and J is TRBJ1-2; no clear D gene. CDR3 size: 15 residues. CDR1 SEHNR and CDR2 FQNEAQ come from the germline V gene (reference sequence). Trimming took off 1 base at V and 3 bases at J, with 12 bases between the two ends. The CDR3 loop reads CASSLDGESYYGYTF. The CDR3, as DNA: TGTGCCAGCAGCTTAGACGGAGAGTCTTACTATGGCTACACCTTC.

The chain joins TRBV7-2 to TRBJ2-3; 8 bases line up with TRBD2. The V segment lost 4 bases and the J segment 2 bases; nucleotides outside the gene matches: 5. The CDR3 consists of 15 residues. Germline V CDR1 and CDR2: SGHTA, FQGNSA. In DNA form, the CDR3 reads TGTGCCAGCAGCTACAGAGCGGGGGACACAGATACGCAGTATTTT. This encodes CASSYRAGDTDTQYF.

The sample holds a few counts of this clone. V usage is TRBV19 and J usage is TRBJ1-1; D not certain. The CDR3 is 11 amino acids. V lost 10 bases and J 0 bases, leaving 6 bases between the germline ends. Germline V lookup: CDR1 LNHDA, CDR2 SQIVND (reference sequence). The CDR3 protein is CATTVNTEAFF. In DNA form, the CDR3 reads TGTGCCACCACAGTGAACACTGAAGCTTTCTTT.

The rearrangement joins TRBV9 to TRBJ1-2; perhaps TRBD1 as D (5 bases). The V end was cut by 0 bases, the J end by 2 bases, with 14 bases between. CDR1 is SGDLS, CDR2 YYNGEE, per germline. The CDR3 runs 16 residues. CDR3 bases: TGTGCCAGCAGCGTAGGGGGGAGTTTATTCAACTATGGCTACACCTTC. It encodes CASSVGGSLFNYGYTF.

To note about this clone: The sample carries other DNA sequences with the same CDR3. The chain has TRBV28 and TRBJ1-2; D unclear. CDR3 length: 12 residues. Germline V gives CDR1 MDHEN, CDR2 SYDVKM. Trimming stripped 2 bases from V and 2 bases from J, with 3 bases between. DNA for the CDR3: TGTGCCAGCAGTTTAGCGAACTATGGCTACACCTTC. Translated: CASSLANYGYTF.

In nucleotides, the CDR3 is TGTGCCAGCAGCTTCGGGGGGCCCGAGCAGTACTTC. Protein: CASSFGGPEQYF. This rearrangement joins TRBV7-2 to TRBJ2-7; a possible D gene is TRBD2 (7 bases). Trimming pared 3 bases from V and 6 bases from J, leaving 9 bases between. Per the germline V gene, CDR1 is SGHTA and CDR2 is FQGNSA. CDR3 length equals 12 residues.

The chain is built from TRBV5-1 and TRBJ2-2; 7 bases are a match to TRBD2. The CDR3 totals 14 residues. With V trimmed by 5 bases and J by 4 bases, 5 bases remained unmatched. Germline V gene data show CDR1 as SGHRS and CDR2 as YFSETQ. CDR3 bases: TGCGCCAGCAGTGCGGGGGATCTCACCGGGGAGCTGTTTTTT. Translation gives CASSAGDLTGELFF.

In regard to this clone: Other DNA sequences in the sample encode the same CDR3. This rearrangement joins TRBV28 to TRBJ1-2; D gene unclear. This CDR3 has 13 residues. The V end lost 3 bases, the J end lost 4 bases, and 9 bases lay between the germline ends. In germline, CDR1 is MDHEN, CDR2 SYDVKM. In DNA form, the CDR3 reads TGTGCCAGCAGTTTGGGCCGGGGCTATGGCTACACCTTC. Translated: CASSLGRGYGYTF.

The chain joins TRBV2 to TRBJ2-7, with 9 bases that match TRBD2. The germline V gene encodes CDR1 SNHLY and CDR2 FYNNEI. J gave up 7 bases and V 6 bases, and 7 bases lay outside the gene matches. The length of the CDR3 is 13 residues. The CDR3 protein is CASSTYSGGEQYF. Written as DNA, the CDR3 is TGTGCCAGCAGCACCTATAGCGGGGGAGAGCAGTACTTC.

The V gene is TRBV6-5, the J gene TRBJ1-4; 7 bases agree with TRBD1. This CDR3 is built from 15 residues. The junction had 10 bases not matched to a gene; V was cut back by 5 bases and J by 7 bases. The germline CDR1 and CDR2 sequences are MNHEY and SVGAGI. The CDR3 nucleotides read TGTGCCAGCAGTCGAAACCGACAGGGTAGTGAAAAACTGTTTTTT. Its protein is CASSRNRQGSEKLFF.

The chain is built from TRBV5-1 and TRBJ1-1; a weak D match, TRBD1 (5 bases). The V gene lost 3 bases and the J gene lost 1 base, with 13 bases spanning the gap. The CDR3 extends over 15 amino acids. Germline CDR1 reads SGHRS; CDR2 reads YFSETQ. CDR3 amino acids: CASSSGTSGNTEAFF. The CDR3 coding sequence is TGCGCCAGCAGCTCGGGGACTTCGGGGAACACTGAAGCTTTCTTT.

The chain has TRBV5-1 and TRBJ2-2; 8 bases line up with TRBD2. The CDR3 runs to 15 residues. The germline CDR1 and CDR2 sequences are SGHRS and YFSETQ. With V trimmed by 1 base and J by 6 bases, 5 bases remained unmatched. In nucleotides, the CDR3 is TGCGCCAGCAGCTTGCGATCGGGGGGGCCCGGGGAGCTGTTTTTT. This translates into CASSLRSGGPGELFF. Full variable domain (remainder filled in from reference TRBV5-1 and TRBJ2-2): KAGVTQTPRYLIKTRGQQVTLSCSPISGHRSVSWYQQTPGQGLQFLFEYFSETQRNKGNFPGRFSGRQFSNSRSEMNVSTLELGDSALYLCASSLRSGGPGELFFGEGSRLTVL.

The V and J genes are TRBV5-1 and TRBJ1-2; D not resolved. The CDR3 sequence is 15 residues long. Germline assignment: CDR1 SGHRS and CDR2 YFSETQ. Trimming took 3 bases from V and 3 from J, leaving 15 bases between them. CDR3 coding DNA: TGCGCCAGCAGCTGGGAGGGCTCCCTCGACTATGGCTACACCTTC. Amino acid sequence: CASSWEGSLDYGYTF.

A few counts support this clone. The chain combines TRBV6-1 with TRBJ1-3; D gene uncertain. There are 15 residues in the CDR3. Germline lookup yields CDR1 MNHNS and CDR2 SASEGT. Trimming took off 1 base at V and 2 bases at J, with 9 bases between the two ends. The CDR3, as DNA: TGTGCCAGCAGTGAAGGACAAAGGGCTGGAAACACCATATATTTT. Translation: CASSEGQRAGNTIYF.

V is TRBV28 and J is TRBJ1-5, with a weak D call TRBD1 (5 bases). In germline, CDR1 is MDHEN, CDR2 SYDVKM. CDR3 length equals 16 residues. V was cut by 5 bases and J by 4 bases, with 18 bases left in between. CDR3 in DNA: TGTGCCAGCAGTCTAGTAGGCGAGGGGCAGAATCAGCCCCAGCATTTT. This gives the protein CASSLVGEGQNQPQHF.

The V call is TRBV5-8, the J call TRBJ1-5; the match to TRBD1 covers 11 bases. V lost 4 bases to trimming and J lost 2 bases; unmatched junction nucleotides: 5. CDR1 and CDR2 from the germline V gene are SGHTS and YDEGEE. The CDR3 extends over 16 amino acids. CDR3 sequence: CASSGGQGVGNQPQHF. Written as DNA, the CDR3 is TGTGCCAGCAGCGGGGGACAGGGGGTTGGCAATCAGCCCCAGCATTTT.

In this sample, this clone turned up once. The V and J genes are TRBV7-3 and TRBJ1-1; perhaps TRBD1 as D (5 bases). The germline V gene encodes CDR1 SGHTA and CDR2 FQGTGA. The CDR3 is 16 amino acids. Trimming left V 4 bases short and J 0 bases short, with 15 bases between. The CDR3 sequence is CASSSQGPGMNTEAFF. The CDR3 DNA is TGTGCCAGCAGCTCTCAGGGACCTGGTATGAACACTGAAGCTTTCTTT.

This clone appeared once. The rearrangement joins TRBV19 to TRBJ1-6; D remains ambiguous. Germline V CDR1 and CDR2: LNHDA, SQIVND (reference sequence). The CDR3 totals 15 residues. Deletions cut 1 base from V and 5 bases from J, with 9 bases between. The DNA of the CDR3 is TGTGCCAGTAGTATAGGGCCGAACGATAATTCACCCCTCCACTTT. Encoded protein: CASSIGPNDNSPLHF.

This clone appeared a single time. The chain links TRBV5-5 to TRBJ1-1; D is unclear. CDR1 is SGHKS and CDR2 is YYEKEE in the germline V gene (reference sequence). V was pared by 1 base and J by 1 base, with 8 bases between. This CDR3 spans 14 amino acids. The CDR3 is CASSLNVGNTEAFF. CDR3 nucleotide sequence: TGTGCCAGCAGCTTGAACGTCGGGAACACTGAAGCTTTCTTT.